A single sample gave rise to the 25 T cell receptor beta chains below, sequenced in a study of blood T cell repertoires in COVID-19 (dated by TCRdb to the early 2020s). Libraries were built with the immunoSEQ multiplex PCR assay. This is the immuneACCESS table as TCRdb keeps it, with only in-frame sequences that have V and J called. A part of the clones is gone; compared with another copy, unresolved V genes explain less than half, and the rest is unexplained. The sample data list a few hundred thousand clones, and 86% of these were observed just once. Of the sample, roughly 10% falls within the top ten clones. Sequencing used peripheral blood. The source is a woman aged 50 to 60 with COVID-19, enrolled during active disease.

CDR3 sequence reads: CATSDQSSSLSSYNEQFF. Here the CDR3 DNA reads TGTGCCACCAGTGATCAATCATCCTCACTGAGCTCCTACAATGAGCAGTTCTTC. The chain has TRBV24-1 and TRBJ2-1; D uncertain. Per the germline V gene, CDR1 is KGHDR and CDR2 is SFDVKD. The CDR3 sequence is 18 residues long. V shed 3 bases and J shed 0 bases, with 17 bases lying between them.

The gene calls are TRBV27 and TRBJ2-3, with TRBD1 matching over 8 bases. Germline V gene sequence: CDR1 MNHEY, CDR2 SMNVEV (reference sequence). With V trimmed by 5 bases and J by 1 base, 11 bases remained unmatched. The CDR3 has 17 amino acids. CDR3 sequence: CASSPQVTGGGTDTQYF. CDR3 nucleotides: TGTGCCAGCAGTCCCCAAGTAACAGGGGGTGGCACAGATACGCAGTATTTT.

The chain couples TRBV2 to TRBJ2-5; the match to TRBD2 covers 9 bases. The germline V gene encodes CDR1 SNHLY and CDR2 FYNNEI. This CDR3 is built from 16 residues. V lost 2 bases to trimming and J lost 1 base; unmatched junction nucleotides: 5. The CDR3 DNA reads TGTGCCAGCAGTGAATATCTAGCGGGGACCCAAGAGACCCAGTACTTC. This codes for CASSEYLAGTQETQYF.

This rearrangement joins TRBV5-1 to TRBJ1-2; the match to TRBD1 covers 9 bases. The CDR3 spans 14 residues. CDR1 and CDR2 (germline): SGHRS, YFSETQ. V was pared by 2 bases and J by 2 bases, with 1 base of the junction left unmatched. The CDR3 region is CASSFGQGNYGYTF. The CDR3 DNA sequence: TGCGCCAGCAGCTTCGGACAGGGGAACTATGGCTACACCTTC. Full variable domain (outside the CDR3, taken from reference TRBV5-1 and TRBJ1-2): KAGVTQTPRYLIKTRGQQVTLSCSPISGHRSVSWYQQTPGQGLQFLFEYFSETQRNKGNFPGRFSGRQFSNSRSEMNVSTLELGDSALYLCASSFGQGNYGYTFGSGTRLTVV.

The chain uses TRBV29-1 and TRBJ1-2; the match to TRBD1 covers 7 bases. V shed 6 bases, J shed 7 bases, and the junction held 11 bases outside the gene matches. Germline V gives CDR1 SQVTM, CDR2 ANQGSEA. This CDR3 has 13 residues. CDR3 residues: CSVFDRDVVGYTF. CDR3 bases: TGCAGCGTATTCGACAGGGATGTCGTTGGCTACACCTTC.

V usage is TRBV29-1 and J usage is TRBJ2-7, with D possibly being TRBD2 (5 bases). This CDR3 contains 13 residues. V shed 4 bases and J shed 0 bases, with 10 bases lying between them. Germline V gene data show CDR1 as SQVTM and CDR2 as ANQGSEA. CDR3 loop: CSVGLRHSYEQYF. Written as DNA, the CDR3 is TGCAGCGTTGGACTAAGGCACTCCTACGAGCAGTACTTC.

This clone was picked up a small number of times. V usage is TRBV2 and J usage is TRBJ2-3, with 9 bases identical to TRBD2. Germline CDR1 is SNHLY and CDR2 is FYNNEI. The CDR3 covers 15 residues. The V segment lost 7 bases and the J segment 3 bases; nucleotides outside the gene matches: 8. The CDR3, as DNA: TGTGCCAGCACGGGAGCGGGGGGCCCTACAGATACGCAGTATTTT. Its protein is CASTGAGGPTDTQYF.

This clone was counted a few times. The chain has TRBV6-2 or TRBV6-3 and TRBJ2-2, with 7 bases identical to TRBD2. Unmatched junction bases numbered 5, after V lost 6 bases and J lost 4 bases. The germline V gene encodes CDR1 MNHEY and CDR2 SVGEGT. The CDR3 sequence is 14 residues long. CDR3 DNA: TGTGCCAGCAGCCCCACTAGCGCCACCGGGGAGCTGTTTTTT. It translates to CASSPTSATGELFF.

This clone was detected once. The V and J genes are TRBV11-2 and TRBJ2-1; tentative D call: TRBD1 (8 bases). Germline CDR1 and CDR2: SGHAT and FQNNGV. Trimming stripped 8 bases from V and 5 bases from J, with 13 bases between. The CDR3 contains 13 residues. The CDR3 sequence: CASSQGGNNEQFF. The CDR3 DNA reads as TGTGCCAGCTCACAGGGGGGGAACAATGAGCAGTTCTTC.

The chain couples TRBV6-2 or TRBV6-3 to TRBJ1-1; D ambiguous. Between the trimmed V and J ends, which lost 1 base and 8 bases, there was a span of 8 bases. Germline values: CDR1 MNHEY, CDR2 SVGEGT. The CDR3 extends over 12 amino acids. CDR3 sequence reads: CASSYFGNEAFF. CDR3 in DNA: TGTGCCAGCAGTTACTTTGGCAACGAAGCTTTCTTT.

This clone was observed a few times. The gene calls are TRBV28 and TRBJ1-2; D is unresolved. The germline V gene encodes CDR1 MDHEN and CDR2 SYDVKM. The CDR3 totals 15 residues. The V and J ends lost 5 bases and 0 bases respectively, with 13 bases between them. Written as DNA, the CDR3 is TGTGCCAGCAGTCCCCTGACGAGCGCTAACTATGGCTACACCTTC. Translated, it gives CASSPLTSANYGYTF.

This chain links TRBV19 with TRBJ2-3; D gene unclear. This CDR3 has 15 residues. The germline V gene has CDR1 LNHDA and CDR2 SQIVND (reference sequence). The V gene lost 1 base and the J gene lost 2 bases, with 10 bases spanning the gap. In nucleotides, the CDR3 is TGTGCCAGTAGTATAGGAGACACTTCCACAGATACGCAGTATTTT. As protein: CASSIGDTSTDTQYF.

The chain uses TRBV6-4 and TRBJ2-3; the match to TRBD1 covers 7 bases. J lost 3 bases, V lost 4 bases, and 4 bases had no gene match. This CDR3 contains 14 residues. The germline V gene encodes CDR1 MRHNA and CDR2 SNTAGT. CDR3 protein: CASSAQGSTDTQYF. CDR3 bases: TGTGCCAGCAGTGCACAGGGGAGTACAGATACGCAGTATTTT.

V gene TRBV2 combines with J gene TRBJ2-4, with 14 bases lining up with TRBD2. V dropped 6 bases and J dropped 3; count of bases not matched to a gene: 10. Germline V lookup: CDR1 SNHLY, CDR2 FYNNEI. The CDR3 spans 18 residues. CDR3 amino acids: CASSGGLAGGRVKNIQYF. CDR3 in DNA: TGTGCCAGCAGCGGAGGACTAGCGGGGGGAAGAGTCAAAAACATTCAGTACTTC. Complete variable domain (other parts from reference TRBV2 and TRBJ2-4): EPEVTQTPSHQVTQMGQEVILRCVPISNHLYFYWYRQILGQKVEFLVSFYNNEISEKSEIFDDQFSVERPDGSNFTLKIRSTKLEDSAMYFCASSGGLAGGRVKNIQYFGAGTRLSVL.

The V call is TRBV2, the J call TRBJ1-2; the match to TRBD1 covers 7 bases. Germline V gene sequence: CDR1 SNHLY, CDR2 FYNNEI. The CDR3 sequence is 15 residues long. V was pared by 5 bases and J by 2 bases, with 8 bases of the junction left unmatched. The CDR3 spells CASSTSQGMNYGYTF. CDR3 DNA: TGTGCCAGCAGTACATCACAGGGGATGAACTATGGCTACACCTTC. Supplemented by reference TRBV2 and TRBJ1-2, the full variable domain reads EPEVTQTPSHQVTQMGQEVILRCVPISNHLYFYWYRQILGQKVEFLVSFYNNEISEKSEIFDDQFSVERPDGSNFTLKIRSTKLEDSAMYFCASSTSQGMNYGYTFGSGTRLTVV.

This clone appeared many times. This CDR3 is CATSRAGTYNEQFF. CDR3 sequence (DNA): TGTGCCACCAGCAGGGCAGGGACCTACAATGAGCAGTTCTTC. J is TRBJ2-1 and V is TRBV24-1, with D maybe TRBD1 (5 bases). CDR1 is KGHDR and CDR2 is SFDVKD in the germline V gene. This CDR3 region has 14 residues. V lost 7 bases and J lost 2, with 11 bases in between.

The chain couples TRBV19 to TRBJ1-1; D is possibly TRBD1 (6 bases). Germline loops: CDR1 LNHDA, CDR2 SQIVND (reference sequence). The CDR3 loop spans 17 amino acids. V lost 3 bases, J lost 5 bases, and 22 bases lay in between. The CDR3 nucleotides are TGTGCCAGTAGTATCCTTCTTAAAGGGGGGGCGCGGACTGAAGCTTTCTTT. Its protein is CASSILLKGGARTEAFF.

The rearrangement joins TRBV18 to TRBJ1-5; D gene uncertain. The CDR3 is 13 amino acids. The germline gives CDR1 KGHSH, CDR2 LQKENI. The V gene lost 3 bases and the J gene lost 8 bases, with 11 bases spanning the gap. CDR3 in amino acids: CASSPLPGKPQHF. CDR3 coding DNA: TGTGCCAGCTCACCCCTACCGGGTAAGCCCCAGCATTTT. Using reference TRBV18 and TRBJ1-5 for the parts outside the CDR3, the full variable domain is NAGVMQNPRHLVRRRGQEARLRCSPMKGHSHVYWYRQLPEEGLKFMVYLQKENIIDESGMPKERFSAEFPKEGPSILRIQQVVRGDSAAYFCASSPLPGKPQHFGDGTRLSIL.

This chain links TRBV27 with TRBJ2-2; perhaps TRBD2 as D (7 bases). Germline CDR1 and CDR2: MNHEY and SMNVEV (reference sequence). V lost 6 bases, J lost 7 bases, and 24 bases lay in between. The CDR3 totals 17 residues. CDR3: CASRDPGGPGGNGELFF. The CDR3 nucleotides read TGTGCCAGCAGAGACCCCGGGGGGCCAGGTGGAAACGGGGAGCTGTTTTTT.

The chain carries TRBV5-1 and TRBJ2-1, with a tentative D call TRBD1 (6 bases). Germline V CDR1 and CDR2: SGHRS, YFSETQ. CDR3 length: 14 residues. V gave up 4 bases and J gave up 8 bases, with 16 bases separating them. The CDR3 is CASSPRRTVYEQFF. CDR3 nucleotide sequence: TGCGCCAGCAGCCCCCGACGGACAGTTTATGAGCAGTTCTTC.

This chain joins TRBV10-2 and TRBJ2-2; D is ambiguous. The CDR3 loop spans 11 amino acids. Trimming removed 4 bases at V and 7 bases at J, with 4 bases between. CDR1 and CDR2 (germline): WSHSY, SAAADI. The CDR3 loop reads CASSGSGELFF. The CDR3 DNA follows: TGCGCCAGCAGTGGGAGCGGGGAGCTGTTTTTT.

The chain is built from TRBV2 and TRBJ2-4; 7 bases agree with TRBD2. Germline V lookup: CDR1 SNHLY, CDR2 FYNNEI. The CDR3 has 15 amino acids. V dropped 6 bases and J dropped 2; count of bases not matched to a gene: 7. The CDR3 DNA sequence: TGTGCCAGCAGGGCACGGGGGGACCCCAAAAACATTCAGTACTTC. This sequence encodes CASRARGDPKNIQYF.

The J gene is TRBJ1-1, the V gene TRBV12-5; 7 nucleotides line up with TRBD1. This CDR3 is built from 13 residues. Germline V gene lookup returns CDR1 LGHNT and CDR2 FRNRAP. Losses at the gene ends were 2 bases for V and 6 bases for J; bases not matched to a gene: 3. DNA of the CDR3: TGTGCTAGTGGTTTGATAGGGGGCGCTGAAGCTTTCTTT. The encoded protein is CASGLIGGAEAFF.

This clone occurred once. This rearrangement joins TRBV9 to TRBJ2-5; TRBD2 matches at 8 bases. The V and J ends lost 0 bases and 1 base, in that order; junction bases with no gene match: 5. Germline V gene lookup returns CDR1 SGDLS and CDR2 YYNGEE. CDR3 size: 16 residues. For the CDR3, the DNA is TGTGCCAGCAGCGTAGGGGTTAGCGGGGTCCAAGAGACCCAGTACTTC. This codes for CASSVGVSGVQETQYF.

The chain has TRBV2 and TRBJ2-7; tentative D call: TRBD2 (5 bases). CDR1 SNHLY and CDR2 FYNNEI come from the germline V gene. CDR3 length: 12 amino acids. V gave up 6 bases and J gave up 2 bases, with 8 bases separating them. This chain's CDR3 is CASREGPYEQYV. CDR3 bases: TGTGCCAGCAGAGAGGGTCCCTACGAGCAGTACGTC.